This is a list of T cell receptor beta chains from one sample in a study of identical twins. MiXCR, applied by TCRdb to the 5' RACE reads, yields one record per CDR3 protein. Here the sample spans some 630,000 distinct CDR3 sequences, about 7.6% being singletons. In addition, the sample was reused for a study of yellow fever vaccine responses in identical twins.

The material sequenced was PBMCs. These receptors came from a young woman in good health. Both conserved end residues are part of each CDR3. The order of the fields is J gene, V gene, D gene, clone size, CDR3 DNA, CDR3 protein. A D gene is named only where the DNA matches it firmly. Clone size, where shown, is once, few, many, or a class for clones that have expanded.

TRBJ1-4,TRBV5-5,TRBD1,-,TGTGCCAGCAGCCCCGACAGGGCCGAAAAACTGTTTTTT,CASSPDRAEKLFF
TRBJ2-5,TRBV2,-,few,TGTGCCAGCCACAGGGAATTAGAGACCCAGTACTTC,CASHRELETQYF
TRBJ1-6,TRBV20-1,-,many,TGCAGTGCTTACCCCTCTCAGGCCGGTTCACCCCTCCACTTT,CSAYPSQAGSPLHF
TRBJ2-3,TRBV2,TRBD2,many,TGTGCCAGCAGTGAGGGCGGGAGAAGAGATACGCAGTATTTT,CASSEGGRRDTQYF
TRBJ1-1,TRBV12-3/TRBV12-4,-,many,TGTGCCAGCAGTCTACACACACAGGTGCGCACTGAAGCTTTCTTT,CASSLHTQVRTEAFF
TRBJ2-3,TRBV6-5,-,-,TGTGCCAGCAGTTACTCGAAGGTGGCGGTCGCCCGGGCAGATACGCAGTATTTT,CASSYSKVAVARADTQYF
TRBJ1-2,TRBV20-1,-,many,TGCAGTGCCCCCGACCTGAAGGGATCTGGCTACACCTTC,CSAPDLKGSGYTF
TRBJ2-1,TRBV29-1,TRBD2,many,TGCAGCGTCCAAGAGAGGACTAGCGGGAAGGGGGGGGAGCAGTTCTTC,CSVQERTSGKGGEQFF
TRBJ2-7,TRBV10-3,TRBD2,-,TGTGCCATCAGTGAGACTAGCGGGAGCTACGAGCAGTACTTC,CAISETSGSYEQYF
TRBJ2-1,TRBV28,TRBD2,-,TGTGCCAGCAGTTCTAGCGGGAGGGGACGGTCCTACAATGAGCAGTTCTTC,CASSSSGRGRSYNEQFF
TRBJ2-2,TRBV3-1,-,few,TGTGCCAGCAGCCATTCTCCCCTCAGAACCGGGGAGCTGTTTTTT,CASSHSPLRTGELFF
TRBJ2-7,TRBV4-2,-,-,TGTGCCAGCAGCCAAGCCCGTCAGACCTACGAGCAGTACTTC,CASSQARQTYEQYF
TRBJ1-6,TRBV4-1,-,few,TGCGCCAGCAGCCCTCGAGGGCAGGGTCGCAAAATCCACTTT,CASSPRGQGRKIHF
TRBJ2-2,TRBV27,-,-,TGTGCCAGCAGCCCCCCACAGGGCCCGGGCACCGGGGAGCTGTTTTTT,CASSPPQGPGTGELFF
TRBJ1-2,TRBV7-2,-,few,TGTGCCAGCAGCTTAGCGTACCCGGGTGGCTATGGCTACACCTTC,CASSLAYPGGYGYTF
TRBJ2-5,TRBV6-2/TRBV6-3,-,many,TGTGCCAGCAGTTACTCGATGGAGACCCAGTACTTC,CASSYSMETQYF
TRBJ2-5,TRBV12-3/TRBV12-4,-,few,TGTGCCAGCTCCGAGGGGGGTTGGCAAGAGACCCAGTACTTC,CASSEGGWQETQYF
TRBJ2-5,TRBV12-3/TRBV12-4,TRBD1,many,TGTGCCAGCAGTCCCCCGACAGGGAGAGGGACCCAGTACTTC,CASSPPTGRGTQYF
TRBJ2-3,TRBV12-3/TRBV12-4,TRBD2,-,TGTGCCAGAAGTTTATCCGGGAGGGCCAAAATTAGCACAGATACGCAGTATTTT,CARSLSGRAKISTDTQYF
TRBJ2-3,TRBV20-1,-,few,TGCAGTGCTAGGGAAATTCAGGGGCTGCGCACAGATACGCAGTATTTT,CSAREIQGLRTDTQYF
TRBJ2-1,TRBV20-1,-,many,TGCAGTGCGGAGGATGGCGGGCACCCGGTCAATGAGCAGTTCTTC,CSAEDGGHPVNEQFF
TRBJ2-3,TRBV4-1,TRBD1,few,TGCGCCAGCAGCTCCCGGGACAGGGCCACAGATACGCAGTATTTT,CASSSRDRATDTQYF
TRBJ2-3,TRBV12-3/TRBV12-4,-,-,TGTGCCAGCAGTTTTAGTCAGGATACGCAGTATTTT,CASSFSQDTQYF
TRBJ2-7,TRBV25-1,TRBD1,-,TGTGCCAGCAGTGAGTCTGGACAGGGCTACGAGCAGTACTTC,CASSESGQGYEQYF
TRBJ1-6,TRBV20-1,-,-,TGCAGTGCCGCAAATGGGGCAGTTTATAATTCACCCCTCCACTTT,CSAANGAVYNSPLHF
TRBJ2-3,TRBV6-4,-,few,TGTGCCAGCAGTGGAGACAGTATGGATACGCAGTATTTT,CASSGDSMDTQYF
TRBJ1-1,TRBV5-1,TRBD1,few,TGCGCCAGCAGCGACAGGGGAATGAACACTGAAGCTTTCTTT,CASSDRGMNTEAFF
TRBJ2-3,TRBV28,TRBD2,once,TGTGCCAGCAGTTTCGGGGGGGTGATCCCCACAGATACGCAGTATTTT,CASSFGGVIPTDTQYF
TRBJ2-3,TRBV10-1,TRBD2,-,TGCGCCAGCAGTGAGAGAAGCGGGAGTATGACAGATACGCAGTATTTT,CASSERSGSMTDTQYF
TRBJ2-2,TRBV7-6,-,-,TGTGCCAGCAGCGCCGGACGCTCAGGGAACACCGGGGAGCTGTTTTTT,CASSAGRSGNTGELFF
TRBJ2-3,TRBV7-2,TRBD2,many,TGTGCCAGCAAGCGGGGGGGCACTCAAGATACGCAGTATTTT,CASKRGGTQDTQYF
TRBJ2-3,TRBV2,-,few,TGTGCCAGCCCGTTGCTAGGGGAGACAGATACGCAGTATTTT,CASPLLGETDTQYF
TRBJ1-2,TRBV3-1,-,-,TGTGCCAGCAGCCAAGGGCCGACAGTGGACTATGGCTACACCTTC,CASSQGPTVDYGYTF
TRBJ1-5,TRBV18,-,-,TGTGCCAGCTCACCCGAGACAGGCTTCAATCAGCCCCAGCATTTT,CASSPETGFNQPQHF
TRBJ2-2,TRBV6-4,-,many,TGTGCCAGCAGTGACGGCATGAGTACCGGGGAGCTGTTTTTT,CASSDGMSTGELFF
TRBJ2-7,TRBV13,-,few,TGTGCCAGCAGCTTAGGACAGCCACGCTCCTACGAGCAGTACTTC,CASSLGQPRSYEQYF
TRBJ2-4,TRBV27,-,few,TGTGCCAGCAGGAAGGAGGGAGGTGGGAACATTCAGTACTTC,CASRKEGGGNIQYF
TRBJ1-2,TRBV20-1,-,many,TGCAGTGCTTACACTGGGCACAGCCTAGGGGGCTACACCTTC,CSAYTGHSLGGYTF
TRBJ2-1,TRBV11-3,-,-,TGTGCCAGCAGCCTCAATATCGGGAAGTACAATGAGCAGTTCTTC,CASSLNIGKYNEQFF
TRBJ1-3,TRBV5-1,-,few,TGCGCCAGCAGCTTGGCGGGGGGGCCTGGAAACACCATATATTTT,CASSLAGGPGNTIYF
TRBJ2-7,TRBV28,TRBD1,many,TGTGCCAGCAGTTCCAGTCCTCGACAGGGCGAGCAGTACTTC,CASSSSPRQGEQYF
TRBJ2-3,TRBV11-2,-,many,TGTGCCAGCAGCTTAGATCGTCGCGGGGGCTCTAGCACAGATACGCAGTATTTT,CASSLDRRGGSSTDTQYF
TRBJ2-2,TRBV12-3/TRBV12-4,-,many,TGTGCCAGCAGCCCCGGGACTCTTTCAAGTCGGGAGGAGCTGTTTTTT,CASSPGTLSSREELFF
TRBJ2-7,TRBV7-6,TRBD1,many,TGTGCCAGCAGCACACCGGGACAGGGGGCTTACGAGCAGTACTTC,CASSTPGQGAYEQYF
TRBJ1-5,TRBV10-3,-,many,TGTGCCATCAGTGAGTCGAGGACAGAGTTCAATCAGCCCCAGCATTTT,CAISESRTEFNQPQHF
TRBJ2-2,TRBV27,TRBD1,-,TGTGCCAGCAGTGGAATGGAACAGGGGGCCGGCACCGGGGAGCTGTTTTTT,CASSGMEQGAGTGELFF
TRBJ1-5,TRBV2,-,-,TGTGCCAGCAGTGAAAGGTGGAACCTAAGCAATCAGCCCCAGCATTTT,CASSERWNLSNQPQHF
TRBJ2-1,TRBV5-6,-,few,TGTGCCAGCAGCCGGGGGAGATACCGATACAATGAGCAGTTCTTC,CASSRGRYRYNEQFF
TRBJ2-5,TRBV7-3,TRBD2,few,TGTGCCAGCAGCTTACTTTCCCCAGCGGGAGGAGAGACCCAGTACTTC,CASSLLSPAGGETQYF
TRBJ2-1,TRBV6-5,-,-,TGTGCCAGCAGTTACCGTCACCGGGACTCCAATGAGCAGTTCTTC,CASSYRHRDSNEQFF
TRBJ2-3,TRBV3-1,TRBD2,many,TGTGCCAGCAGCCGTATAGCGGGAGTAGCAGATACGCAGTATTTT,CASSRIAGVADTQYF
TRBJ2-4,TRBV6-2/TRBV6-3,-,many,TGTGCCAGCAGGGACACCCTAAACATTCAGTACTTC,CASRDTLNIQYF